This T cell receptor beta chain is from a study of blood T cell repertoires in COVID-19. Clones were sequenced by immunoSEQ multiplex PCR, and TCRdb holds only the in-frame ones, with some missing. The sample shows a few hundred thousand clones, approximately 86% of them seen only once. This CDR3 has 16 amino acids. V shed 4 bases and J shed 0 bases, with 15 bases lying between them. CDR1 and CDR2 from the germline V gene are LNHDA and SQIVND (reference sequence). Sequencing was done on a sample of PBMCs or T cells enriched from blood (not recorded which). The genes are TRBV19 and TRBJ1-2; weak D call: TRBD1 (5 bases). The TCR comes from a woman aged 25 to 45 who had been exposed to COVID-19. Here the CDR3 reads CASSTLGQGTNYGYTF. DNA of the CDR3: TGTGCCAGTAGTACCCTCGGGCAGGGCACTAACTATGGCTACACCTTC.